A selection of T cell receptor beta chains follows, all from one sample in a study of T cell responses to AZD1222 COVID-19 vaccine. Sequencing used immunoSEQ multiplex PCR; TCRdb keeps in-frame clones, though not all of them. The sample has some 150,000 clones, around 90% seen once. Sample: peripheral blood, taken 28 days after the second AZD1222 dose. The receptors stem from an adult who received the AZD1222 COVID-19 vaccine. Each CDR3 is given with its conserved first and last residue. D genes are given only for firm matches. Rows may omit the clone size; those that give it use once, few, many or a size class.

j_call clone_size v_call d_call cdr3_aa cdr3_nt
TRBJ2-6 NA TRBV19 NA CASSPEAPSSGANVLTF TGTGCCAGTAGTCCGGAGGCCCCCAGCTCTGGGGCCAACGTCCTGACTTTC
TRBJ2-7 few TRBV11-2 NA CASSLFAVSYEQYF TGTGCCAGCAGCTTATTCGCAGTTTCCTACGAGCAGTACTTC
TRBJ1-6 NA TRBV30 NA CACPSRGETGTPLHF TGTGCCTGTCCATCACGGGGGGAGACGGGGACACCCCTCCACTTT
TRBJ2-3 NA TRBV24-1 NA CATRDRLTDTQYF TGTGCCACCAGGGACAGACTCACAGATACGCAGTATTTT
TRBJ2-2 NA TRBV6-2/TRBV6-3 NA CASSDGATSGTGELFF TGTGCCAGCAGCGACGGGGCCACTAGTGGGACCGGGGAGCTGTTTTTT
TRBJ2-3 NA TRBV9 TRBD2 CASSVVGLATDTQYF TGTGCCAGCAGCGTAGTCGGACTAGCGACAGATACGCAGTATTTT
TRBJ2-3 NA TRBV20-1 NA CSASRGSPTDTQYF TGCAGTGCTAGTCGAGGGAGTCCCACAGATACGCAGTATTTT
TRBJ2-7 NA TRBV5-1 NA CASSLDEYEQYF TGCGCCAGCAGCTTGGACGAATACGAGCAGTACTTC
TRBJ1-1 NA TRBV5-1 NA CASSTPGRSNTEAFF TGCGCCAGCAGCACCCCGGGCAGGTCTAACACTGAAGCTTTCTTT
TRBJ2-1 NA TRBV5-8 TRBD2 CASSPAGLAEIGEQFF TGTGCCAGCAGCCCCGCGGGACTAGCGGAAATCGGTGAGCAGTTCTTC
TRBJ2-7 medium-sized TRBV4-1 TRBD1 CASSQETGGINEQYF TGCGCCAGCAGCCAAGAAACAGGGGGCATAAACGAGCAGTACTTC
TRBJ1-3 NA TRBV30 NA CAWSYRGSGNTIYF TGTGCCTGGAGTTACCGGGGGTCCGGAAACACCATATATTTT
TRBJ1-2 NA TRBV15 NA CATSRDIGGYTF TGTGCCACCAGCAGAGATATCGGAGGCTACACCTTC
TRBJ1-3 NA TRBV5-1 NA CASSLAGGISGNTIYF TGCGCCAGCAGCTTGGCCGGGGGAATCTCTGGAAACACCATATATTTT
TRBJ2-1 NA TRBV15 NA CATSRGLVTRGNEQFF TGTGCCACCAGCCGCGGACTCGTCACAAGGGGGAATGAGCAGTTCTTC
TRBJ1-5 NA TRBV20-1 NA CSASIGPMDQPQHF TGCAGTGCTAGTATTGGACCCATGGATCAGCCCCAGCATTTT
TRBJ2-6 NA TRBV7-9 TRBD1 CASSTPDRAGANVLTF TGTGCCAGCAGCACCCCTGACAGGGCTGGGGCCAACGTCCTGACTTTC
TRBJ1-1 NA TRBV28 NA CASSFLGGMNTEAFF TGTGCCAGCAGTTTCCTGGGGGGCATGAACACTGAAGCTTTCTTT
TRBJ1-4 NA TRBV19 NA CASSATGTTNEKLFF TGTGCCAGCAGCGCAACAGGGACAACTAATGAAAAACTGTTTTTT
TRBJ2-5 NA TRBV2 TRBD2 CASSETSVQETQYF TGTGCCAGCAGTGAAACTAGCGTCCAAGAGACCCAGTACTTC
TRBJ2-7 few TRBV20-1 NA CSASLRGAGVPYEQYF TGCAGTGCTAGTCTTCGGGGGGCGGGAGTCCCCTACGAGCAGTACTTC
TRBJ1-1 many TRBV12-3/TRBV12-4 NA CASNSVRTEAFF TGTGCCAGCAACTCGGTTAGAACTGAAGCTTTCTTT
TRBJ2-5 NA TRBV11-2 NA CASSLGGLAVYQETQYF TGTGCCAGCAGCTTAGGAGGCCTAGCAGTGTACCAAGAGACCCAGTACTTC
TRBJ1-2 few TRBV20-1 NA CSANDIANYGYTF TGCAGTGCTAATGACATCGCTAACTATGGCTACACCTTC
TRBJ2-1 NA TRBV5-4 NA CASSLGLAQGNEQFF TGTGCCAGCAGCTTGGGACTAGCTCAGGGGAATGAGCAGTTCTTC
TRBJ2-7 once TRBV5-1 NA CASRRGTLGPQGSYEQYF TGCGCCAGCAGGCGGGGTACTTTAGGGCCGCAGGGGTCCTACGAGCAGTACTTC
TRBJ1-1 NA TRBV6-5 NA CASSRDGVNTEAFF TGTGCCAGCAGTAGAGACGGCGTGAACACTGAAGCTTTCTTT
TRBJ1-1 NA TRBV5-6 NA CASSSTVSPEAFF TGTGCCAGCAGCTCGACAGTAAGTCCCGAAGCTTTCTTT
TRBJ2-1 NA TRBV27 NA CASSFGRNEQFF TGTGCCAGCAGTTTTGGGCGAAATGAGCAGTTCTTC
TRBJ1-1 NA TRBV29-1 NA CSVVAIRNTEAFF TGCAGCGTTGTAGCCATCCGGAACACTGAAGCTTTCTTT
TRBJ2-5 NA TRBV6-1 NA CASSEWKSGAQETQYF TGTGCCAGCAGTGAATGGAAGTCGGGAGCCCAAGAGACCCAGTACTTC
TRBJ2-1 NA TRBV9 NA CASSTRQGDPNEQFF TGTGCCAGCAGCACCCGCCAAGGAGATCCCAATGAGCAGTTCTTC
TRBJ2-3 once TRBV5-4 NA CASSLGGTAGTDTQYF TGTGCCAGCAGCTTGGGCGGAACGGCTGGCACAGATACGCAGTATTTT
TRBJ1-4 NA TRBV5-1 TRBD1 CASSLALDREDKLFF TGCGCCAGCAGTCTTGCTCTGGACAGGGAAGATAAACTGTTTTTT
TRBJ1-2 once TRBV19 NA CASKIARTGDLGGYTF TGTGCCAGTAAGATCGCCCGGACGGGGGACCTTGGAGGCTACACCTTC
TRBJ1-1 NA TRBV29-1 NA CSVHRPLNTEAFF TGCAGCGTTCACCGGCCCCTGAACACTGAAGCTTTCTTT
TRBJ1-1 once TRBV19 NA CASGDTEAFF TGTGCCAGTGGAGACACTGAAGCTTTCTTT
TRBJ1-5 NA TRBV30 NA CAWRPMGRSNQPQHF TGTGCCTGGAGACCAATGGGGAGAAGCAATCAGCCCCAGCATTTT
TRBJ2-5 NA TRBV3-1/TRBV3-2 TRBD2 CASSQATSGSWETQYF TGTGCCAGCAGCCAAGCAACTAGCGGGAGTTGGGAGACCCAGTACTTC
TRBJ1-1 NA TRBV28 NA CASSFRQGRDTEAFF TGTGCCAGCAGTTTTAGGCAGGGTCGGGACACTGAAGCTTTCTTT
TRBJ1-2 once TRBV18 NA CASSLSVSPNYGYTF TGTGCCAGCTCACTTTCAGTATCACCTAACTATGGCTACACCTTC
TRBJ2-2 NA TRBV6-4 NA CASQGGTGELFF TGTGCCAGCCAGGGTGGCACCGGGGAGCTGTTTTTT
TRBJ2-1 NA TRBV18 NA CASSQGLELNEQFF TGTGCCAGCTCACAAGGGCTAGAACTCAATGAGCAGTTCTTC
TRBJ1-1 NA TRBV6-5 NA CASRGRFMNTEAFF TGTGCCAGCAGAGGCAGATTCATGAACACTGAAGCTTTCTTT
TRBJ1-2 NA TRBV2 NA CASSRAANGYTF TGTGCCAGCAGCAGGGCAGCAAATGGCTACACCTTC
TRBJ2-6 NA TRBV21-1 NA CPSGGGHSGANVLTF TGCCCCAGCGGCGGGGGGCACTCTGGGGCCAACGTCCTGACTTTC
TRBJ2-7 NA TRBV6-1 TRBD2 CASSEARLAGGTHYEQYF TGTGCCAGCAGTGAAGCGCGGCTAGCGGGAGGCACTCACTACGAGCAGTACTTC
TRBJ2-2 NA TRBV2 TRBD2 CASSEGLAGATGELFF TGTGCCAGCAGTGAAGGGCTAGCGGGAGCCACCGGGGAGCTGTTTTTT
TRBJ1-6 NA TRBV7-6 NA CASSLDSKSSYNSPLHF TGTGCCAGCAGCTTAGACAGCAAGAGCTCCTATAATTCACCCCTCCACTTT
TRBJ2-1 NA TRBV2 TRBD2 CASRELAGDVDEQFF TGTGCCAGCAGAGAACTAGCGGGAGACGTAGATGAGCAGTTCTTC
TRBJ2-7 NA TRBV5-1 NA CASRYPREHTASSEQYF TGCGCCAGCAGGTATCCCCGGGAACACACTGCTAGTTCCGAGCAGTACTTC
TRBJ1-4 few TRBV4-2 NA CASSHWGAREKLFF TGTGCCAGCAGCCATTGGGGAGCGAGGGAAAAACTGTTTTTT
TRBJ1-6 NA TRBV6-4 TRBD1 CASSEVGQGNSPLHF TGTGCCAGCAGTGAAGTGGGACAGGGGAATTCACCCCTCCACTTT
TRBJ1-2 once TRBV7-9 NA CASTPTALDGYTF TGTGCCAGCACCCCTACAGCCTTGGATGGCTACACCTTC